This T cell receptor beta chain stems from a study of blood T cell repertoires in COVID-19. The germline V gene encodes CDR1 SGHDT and CDR2 YYEEEE. The CDR3 runs to 16 residues. The V and J ends lost 3 bases and 0 bases, in that order; junction bases with no gene match: 6. Some clones are missing from TCRdb's copy, which holds only in-frame ones; the method was immunoSEQ multiplex PCR. The sample lists over 50,000 clones, 70% to 90% occurring once. Sequenced material: peripheral blood. The J gene is TRBJ1-3, the V gene TRBV5-6; 7 bases are a match to TRBD1. The TCR was taken from a man aged 55 to 70 with acute or convalescent COVID-19. The CDR3 region is CASSSDRKSSGNTIYF. CDR3 bases: TGTGCCAGCAGCTCGGACAGGAAAAGCTCTGGAAACACCATATATTTT.